The 32 T cell receptor beta chains below were found in one sample sequenced in a study of beta chain features in type 1 diabetes. Investigators reverse transcribed all isolated RNA, so they sequenced expressed TCRB transcripts. Generated by immunoSEQ multiplex PCR, the TCRdb table keeps only in-frame clones and is missing some. The sample carries under 250,000 clones, approximately 14% recorded once. Source material: naive CD4+ T cells from blood. The source of these receptors is a woman in her thirties or forties in good health.

CDR3 protein: CASSLGLAGETDTQYF. The CDR3 DNA sequence: TGTGCCAGCAGTTTGGGACTAGCGGGGGAAACAGATACGCAGTATTTT. The chain employs TRBV7-9 and TRBJ2-3; 14 bases agree with TRBD2. With V trimmed by 6 bases and J by 3 bases, 5 bases remained unmatched. The CDR3 sequence is 16 residues long. The germline V gene encodes CDR1 SEHNR and CDR2 FQNEAQ (reference sequence).

This clone was counted a few times. This CDR3 reads CASTTGGVSYEQYF. The DNA of the CDR3 is TGTGCCAGCACAACGGGGGGTGTATCCTACGAGCAGTACTTC. This chain connects TRBV28 to TRBJ2-7; 7 positions agree with TRBD2. Germline assignment: CDR1 MDHEN and CDR2 SYDVKM. This CDR3 comprises 14 residues. V shed 7 bases, J shed 1 base, and the junction held 7 bases outside the gene matches.

This clone was counted only a few times. In DNA, the CDR3 is TGTGCCAGCAGCCTCCTCCGGGACAGGGGGCAAGAGCAGTACTTC. This translates into CASSLLRDRGQEQYF. The chain is built from TRBV11-2 and TRBJ2-7; 12 bases are a match to TRBD1. The CDR3 is made up of 15 amino acids. Trimming took 5 bases from V and 7 from J; bases not matched to a gene: 9. Germline V gives CDR1 SGHAT, CDR2 FQNNGV.

Only a few counts were recorded for this clone. The chain uses TRBV21-1 and TRBJ2-1; TRBD2 is the table's D call, not checked against the DNA. TRBV21-1 is a documented pseudogene. The length of the CDR3 is 11 residues. In DNA form, the CDR3 reads TGTGCCAGCAGCAATCTCTATGAGCAGTTCTTC. Encoded protein: CASSNLYEQFF.

This clone was found a few times. The chain recombines TRBV5-6 with TRBJ2-1, with TRBD2 matching 12 bases. Unmatched junction bases numbered 11, after V lost 3 bases and J lost 7 bases. From germline, CDR1 is SGHDT and CDR2 YYEEEE. The CDR3 length is 17 residues. Here the CDR3 reads CASSWETGLAGRNEQFF. In DNA, the CDR3 is TGTGCCAGCAGCTGGGAAACTGGACTAGCGGGGAGGAATGAGCAGTTCTTC.

The CDR3 is CASSTRTGSYEQYF. As DNA, the CDR3 is TGTGCCAGTAGTACTCGGACAGGGAGCTACGAGCAGTACTTC. The chain has TRBV19 and TRBJ2-7; 8 nucleotides line up with TRBD1. V was pared by 4 bases and J by 3 bases, with 5 bases of the junction left unmatched. The CDR3 is 14 amino acids. Germline V gives CDR1 LNHDA, CDR2 SQIVND (reference sequence).

In its sample, this clone was seen a few times. The chain is built from TRBV19 and TRBJ2-6, with D tentatively TRBD2 (6 bases). V lost 9 bases to trimming and J lost 0 bases, with 21 bases between them. CDR1 LNHDA and CDR2 SQIVND come from the germline V gene (reference sequence). The CDR3 is 18 residues long. The CDR3 is CASHGGLGSRSGANVLTF. The CDR3 DNA sequence: TGTGCCAGCCACGGAGGGTTGGGGAGCCGCTCTGGGGCCAACGTCCTGACTTTC.

This clone was observed many times. The CDR3 coding sequence is TGTGCCAGCTCACCACCGGGACTAGCGGACAATGAGCAGTTCTTC. It yields the protein CASSPPGLADNEQFF. The chain uses TRBV18 and TRBJ2-1, with 11 bases lining up with TRBD2. Germline CDR1 KGHSH, CDR2 LQKENI. With V trimmed by 0 bases and J by 5 bases, 0 bases remained unmatched. The CDR3 spans 15 residues.

This clone has just a few counts. This chain joins TRBV7-6 and TRBJ1-3; the D gene is possibly TRBD1 (6 bases). The length of the CDR3 is 18 residues. Germline CDR1 and CDR2: SGHVS and FNYEAQ. The V gene lost 1 base and the J gene lost 1 base, with 17 bases spanning the gap. The DNA of the CDR3 is TGTGCCAGCAGCTTAGGGCAGGGGCGCCGCAGATCTGGAAACACCATATATTTT. This codes for CASSLGQGRRRSGNTIYF.

The V call is TRBV10-3, the J call TRBJ1-1, with D unresolved. CDR3 size: 13 residues. Trimming removed 8 bases from V and 4 bases from J, with 14 bases in between. Germline CDR1 and CDR2: ENHRY and SYGVKD. CDR3 sequence reads: CAIVQEGGTEAFF. CDR3 DNA sequence: TGTGCCATCGTCCAAGAGGGAGGCACTGAAGCTTTCTTT.

This chain connects TRBV25-1 to TRBJ1-3; perhaps TRBD1 as D (6 bases). V gave up 4 bases and J gave up 0 bases, with 16 bases separating them. This CDR3 has 17 residues. CDR1 MGHDK and CDR2 SYGVNS come from the germline V gene. This CDR3 reads CASSGHTTGSSGNTIYF. DNA of the CDR3: TGTGCCAGCAGTGGACATACTACAGGGAGCTCTGGAAACACCATATATTTT.

The sample holds a few counts of this clone. The CDR3 DNA reads as TGTGCCAGCAGCGACGAGATTGGGAGGAGGGGTGATACGCAGTATTTT. This sequence encodes CASSDEIGRRGDTQYF. This chain links TRBV9 with TRBJ2-3, with D possibly being TRBD2 (6 bases). The CDR3 totals 16 residues. The V gene lost 3 bases and the J gene lost 6 bases, with 20 bases spanning the gap. Germline values: CDR1 SGDLS, CDR2 YYNGEE.

The rearrangement joins TRBV7-7 to TRBJ1-6, with D possibly matching TRBD1 (6 bases). Germline loops: CDR1 SSHAT, CDR2 FNYEAQ (reference sequence). The CDR3 runs 17 residues. DNA of the CDR3: TGTGCTAGAACGATGACAGGTTGTGGCTCCTATAATTCACCCCTCCACTTT. Translated: CARTMTGCGSYNSPLHF.

This clone appeared a few times. The CDR3 DNA follows: TGTGCCAGCAGGGAGTTGACTAGCGGTACAGATACGCAGTATTTT. Protein product: CASRELTSGTDTQYF. The genes are TRBV6-1 and TRBJ2-3; 9 bases match TRBD2. Per the germline V gene, CDR1 is MNHNS and CDR2 is SASEGT. V lost 6 bases and J lost 3; bases outside the gene matches: 7. This CDR3 contains 15 residues.

This clone appeared a few times. This chain joins TRBV28 and TRBJ1-1, with D possibly matching TRBD1 (6 bases). Germline-derived CDR1 and CDR2 are MDHEN and SYDVKM. Trimming took off 8 bases at V and 1 base at J, with 17 bases between the two ends. The CDR3 has 15 amino acids. Written as DNA, the CDR3 is TGTGCCAGCTTGATGCAGGGGTCTGGGAACACTGAAGCTTTCTTT. Amino acid sequence: CASLMQGSGNTEAFF.

This clone was seen a few times. J is TRBJ1-1 and V is TRBV18, with 8 positions matching TRBD1. J gave up 4 bases and V 6 bases, and 19 bases lay outside the gene matches. CDR3 length: 18 residues. Germline V lookup: CDR1 KGHSH, CDR2 LQKENI. CDR3 in DNA: TGTGCCAGCTCCCGAGGGGCAGGGGGCGGGATCCAAGGCACTGAAGCTTTCTTT. This gives the protein CASSRGAGGGIQGTEAFF.

The V gene is TRBV25-1, the J gene TRBJ1-2, with 7 bases matching TRBD1. Trimming took 3 bases from V and 6 from J; bases not matched to a gene: 16. Germline V gene lookup returns CDR1 MGHDK and CDR2 SYGVNS. The CDR3 loop spans 17 amino acids. The CDR3 loop is CASSDPTGQALEDGYTF. DNA for the CDR3: TGTGCCAGCAGTGACCCCACAGGACAGGCCCTTGAGGATGGCTACACCTTC.

The chain has TRBV19 and TRBJ1-2, with 9 bases matching TRBD1. The V gene's germline CDR1 is LNHDA and CDR2 SQIVND (reference sequence). With V trimmed by 1 base and J by 3 bases, 3 bases remained unmatched. There are 15 residues in the CDR3. The CDR3 sequence: CASSIAGTGHYGYTF. CDR3 nucleotide sequence: TGTGCCAGTAGTATAGCCGGGACAGGGCACTATGGCTACACCTTC.

Concerning this clone itself: The identical CDR3 is also encoded by other nucleotide sequences in the sample. The chain uses TRBV18 and TRBJ1-1; tentative D call: TRBD1 (6 bases). The V end was cut by 3 bases, the J end by 3 bases, with 8 bases between. There are 13 residues in the CDR3. Germline values: CDR1 KGHSH, CDR2 LQKENI. This chain's CDR3 is CASSPHRDTEAFF. In nucleotides, the CDR3 is TGTGCCAGCTCACCCCACAGGGACACTGAAGCTTTCTTT.

This rearrangement joins TRBV7-2 to TRBJ2-5, with a possible D match to TRBD2 (5 bases). Trimming shortened V by 5 bases and J by 5 bases, and 18 bases separated the two germline ends. Germline V gene data show CDR1 as SGHTA and CDR2 as FQGNSA. The CDR3 runs 15 residues. CDR3 nucleotides: TGTGCCAGCAGCACCGAAGCAGTCCGGGGTGAGACCCAGTACTTC. Translating it yields CASSTEAVRGETQYF.

This clone has a handful of counts. V usage is TRBV7-9 and J usage is TRBJ1-2; the match to TRBD1 covers 8 bases. The CDR3 has 14 residues. The V gene's germline CDR1 is SEHNR and CDR2 FQNEAQ (reference sequence). Losses at the gene ends were 1 base for V and 2 bases for J; bases not matched to a gene: 0. CDR3 in DNA: TGTGCCAGCAGCTTAGGGACAGGGAACTATGGCTACACCTTC. This codes for CASSLGTGNYGYTF.

J is TRBJ1-1 and V is TRBV18; 7 bases line up with TRBD1. The length of the CDR3 is 15 residues. CDR1 is KGHSH and CDR2 is LQKENI in the germline V gene. V lost 2 bases to trimming and J lost 0 bases; unmatched junction nucleotides: 3. The chain's CDR3 is CASSPLTGMNTEAFF. CDR3 sequence (DNA): TGTGCCAGCTCACCATTGACAGGGATGAACACTGAAGCTTTCTTT.

The chain has TRBV19 and TRBJ2-1, with a tentative D call TRBD2 (6 bases). CDR3 size: 15 residues. Trimming stripped 5 bases from V and 7 bases from J, with 18 bases between. Germline V CDR1 and CDR2: LNHDA, SQIVND (reference sequence). The CDR3 sequence is CASSPPGTLGNEQFF. The CDR3 DNA sequence: TGTGCCAGTAGTCCTCCTGGGACTTTGGGGAATGAGCAGTTCTTC.

This clone was picked up a small number of times. The chain has TRBV27 and TRBJ2-1, with 8 bases that match TRBD2. The CDR3 consists of 13 residues. V lost 6 bases to trimming and J lost 6 bases; unmatched junction nucleotides: 4. Germline loops: CDR1 MNHEY, CDR2 SMNVEV (reference sequence). The CDR3 reads CASSYTSGNEQFF. The CDR3 bases are TGTGCCAGCAGCTATACTAGCGGCAATGAGCAGTTCTTC.

This chain uses TRBV19 with TRBJ1-6; a weak D match, TRBD1 (6 bases). The CDR3 totals 14 residues. Trimming removed 5 bases from V and 7 bases from J, with 12 bases in between. Looked up from germline, CDR1 is LNHDA and CDR2 is SQIVND (reference sequence). This CDR3 reads CASSPDSPNSPLHF. CDR3 DNA sequence: TGTGCCAGTAGTCCGGACAGCCCCAATTCACCCCTCCACTTT.

The chain carries TRBV6-5 and TRBJ2-1; 7 nucleotides match TRBD2. Germline trimming cut 6 bases from V and 15 bases from J; bases unmatched to any gene: 8. This CDR3 has 11 residues. From germline, CDR1 is MNHEY and CDR2 SVGAGI. This chain's CDR3 is CASRATGGLFF. CDR3 DNA: TGTGCCAGCAGGGCCACCGGGGGGTTGTTCTTC.

This clone was picked up a small number of times. The V gene is TRBV9, the J gene TRBJ2-3, with a weak D call TRBD2 (6 bases). With 0 bases removed from V and 0 bases from J, the gap between germline ends came to 17 bases. CDR3 length equals 18 residues. CDR1 and CDR2 from the germline V gene are SGDLS and YYNGEE. This CDR3 is CASSVVGLAPTSTDTQYF. The CDR3 bases are TGTGCCAGCAGCGTAGTAGGGCTAGCGCCCACTAGCACAGATACGCAGTATTTT. Filled out from reference TRBV9 and TRBJ2-3, the complete variable domain reads DSGVTQTPKHLITATGQRVTLRCSPRSGDLSVYWYQQSLDQGLQFLIQYYNGEERAKGNILERFSAQQFPDLHSELNLSSLELGDSALYFCASSVVGLAPTSTDTQYFGPGTRLTVL.

The chain uses TRBV18 and TRBJ1-1; D is unclear. This CDR3 is 14 amino acids long. CDR1 is KGHSH, CDR2 LQKENI, per germline. V lost 6 bases and J 1 base, leaving 12 bases between the germline ends. CDR3 in amino acids: CASSPYDTNTEAFF. The CDR3 nucleotides read TGTGCCAGCTCCCCATATGACACGAACACTGAAGCTTTCTTT.

This clone has more than one count but fewer than ten. The chain couples TRBV18 to TRBJ1-5, with 9 bases fitting TRBD1. The V gene end was trimmed by 6 bases and the J gene end by 6 bases; junction bases not matched to a gene: 12. CDR1 is KGHSH and CDR2 is LQKENI in the germline V gene. The CDR3 runs to 16 residues. The CDR3 nucleotides are TGTGCCAGCTCTCGATATCACGGACAGGGGCCTCAGCCCCAGCATTTT. Protein sequence: CASSRYHGQGPQPQHF.

The chain employs TRBV25-1 and TRBJ1-4; D might be TRBD1 (6 bases). Looked up from germline, CDR1 is MGHDK and CDR2 is SYGVNS. The V end was cut by 8 bases, the J end by 3 bases, with 13 bases between. CDR3 length: 14 residues. CDR3 sequence reads: CASWGGAANEKLFF. For the CDR3, the DNA is TGTGCCAGCTGGGGGGGGGCCGCTAATGAAAAACTGTTTTTT.

Only a few counts were recorded for this clone. J is TRBJ2-2 and V is TRBV6-5; possible D gene TRBD2, 5 bases. The CDR3 extends over 16 amino acids. The V end lost 0 bases, the J end lost 2 bases, and 10 bases lay between the germline ends. CDR1 and CDR2 (germline): MNHEY, SVGAGI. Here the CDR3 DNA reads TGTGCCAGCAGTTACTCCGGTGGGAGCAACACCGGGGAGCTGTTTTTT. Its translation is CASSYSGGSNTGELFF.

Only a few counts were recorded for this clone. The chain joins TRBV15 to TRBJ2-3; the D gene is possibly TRBD2 (5 bases). Germline V gene sequence: CDR1 LNHNV, CDR2 YYDKDF (reference sequence). The CDR3 runs to 15 residues. V lost 0 bases to trimming and J lost 5 bases, with 12 bases between them. CDR3 loop: CATSRDKAGGDTQYF. The DNA of the CDR3 is TGTGCCACCAGCAGAGATAAGGCGGGTGGAGATACGCAGTATTTT.